The T cell receptor beta chain under discussion was sequenced for a study of blood T cell repertoires in COVID-19. The CDR3 length is 15 residues. V lost 6 bases and J lost 6; bases outside the gene matches: 5. CDR1 and CDR2 (germline): MNHEY, SVGAGI. Authors' methods: Estimated nucleated cell counts came from reference gene primer amplification. Produced via immunoSEQ multiplex PCR; TCRdb's table is partial and in-frame only. From that table come the V and J calls and clone size; the DNA was used to work out D and trimming. The sample has some 160,000 clones, about four fifths seen once. This TCR was sampled from a man in his 70s with active or convalescent COVID-19. What was sequenced was peripheral blood. The chain links TRBV6-5 to TRBJ1-4, with TRBD1 matching 12 bases. CDR3 protein: CASRNRDRGHEKLFF. CDR3 bases: TGTGCCAGCAGAAACCGGGACAGGGGGCATGAAAAACTGTTTTTT.